Listed here are 14 T cell receptor beta chains from one sample, sequenced in a study of CD8+CD57+ T cells in acquired aplastic anemia. Using genomic DNA as the template, TCR beta VDJ and CDR3 profiling was carried out. TCRdb reprocessed the reads via MiXCR and lists one record per CDR3 protein. The sample yields 250,000 to 300,000 distinct CDR3 sequences, roughly three fifths seen once. Sequenced: sorted CD4+, CD8+, or CD8+CD57+ T cells (not recorded which) from PBMCs. These receptors were taken from a human donor with severe aplastic anemia or a healthy control (not recorded which).

The rearrangement uses TRBV10-3 and TRBJ2-3, with a tentative D call TRBD2 (6 bases). In germline, CDR1 is ENHRY, CDR2 SYGVKD. V lost 4 bases, J lost 3 bases, and 8 bases lay in between. The CDR3 length is 13 residues. CDR3 bases: TGTGCCATCAGTGTGGGGGGAACAGATACGCAGTATTTT. Translation: CAISVGGTDTQYF.

The rearrangement joins TRBV20-1 to TRBJ2-5; the match to TRBD2 covers 10 bases. CDR3 length equals 13 residues. V was pared by 3 bases and J by 4 bases, with 2 bases of the junction left unmatched. The germline V gene has CDR1 DFQATT and CDR2 SNEGSKA (reference sequence). CDR3 DNA: TGCAGTGCTAGCCTAGCGGGGGTAGAGACCCAGTACTTC. Translation: CSASLAGVETQYF.

This clonotype has at least ten counts. CDR3 sequence (DNA): TGTGCCTGGACCGAAGGCACAGGGGACTATGGCTACACCTTC. Translation gives CAWTEGTGDYGYTF. The V call is TRBV30, the J call TRBJ1-2, with 7 bases aligning to TRBD1. Germline trimming cut 4 bases from V and 3 bases from J; bases unmatched to any gene: 8. This CDR3 spans 14 amino acids. CDR1 is GTSNPN and CDR2 is SVGIG in the germline V gene (reference sequence).

This clonotype was counted a few times. V usage is TRBV24-1 and J usage is TRBJ1-5, with D possibly being TRBD1 (5 bases). This CDR3 has 14 residues. Trimming took off 6 bases at V and 4 bases at J, with 12 bases between the two ends. Germline V gene sequence: CDR1 KGHDR, CDR2 SFDVKD. The CDR3, as DNA: TGTGCCACCAGTCCCCCGGGGGTAAATCAGCCCCAGCATTTT. It translates to CATSPPGVNQPQHF.

The chain recombines TRBV19 with TRBJ1-2; D is possibly TRBD1 (5 bases). V was cut by 6 bases and J by 9 bases, with 20 bases left in between. This CDR3 comprises 14 residues. CDR1 and CDR2 (germline): LNHDA, SQIVND (reference sequence). The CDR3 spells CASSHLGGEASYTF. The CDR3 DNA is TGTGCCAGTAGCCACCTTGGAGGGGAGGCGAGCTACACCTTC.

This clonotype was recorded only once. The rearrangement uses TRBV7-9 and TRBJ2-1, with D unresolved. Germline lookup yields CDR1 SEHNR and CDR2 FQNEAQ (reference sequence). The germline V and J ends were trimmed by 5 bases and 10 bases, with 18 bases remaining between them. The CDR3 totals 14 residues. The chain's CDR3 is CASSKDVGSYEQFF. DNA of the CDR3: TGTGCCAGCAGCAAGGACGTGGGTTCCTACGAGCAGTTCTTC.

The chain uses TRBV20-1 and TRBJ2-7; 12 nucleotides match TRBD1. The junction had 9 bases not matched to a gene; V was cut back by 6 bases and J by 6 bases. From germline, CDR1 is DFQATT and CDR2 SNEGSKA (reference sequence). CDR3 size: 14 residues. The CDR3 DNA reads as TGCAGTGCCCTAGAGGGGACAGGGGGCATCGAGCAGTACTTC. This sequence encodes CSALEGTGGIEQYF.

This clonotype was counted at least ten times. V is TRBV9 and J is TRBJ1-4, with D possibly TRBD1 on 6 matching bases. CDR1 SGDLS and CDR2 YYNGEE come from the germline V gene. This CDR3 contains 15 residues. V was pared by 3 bases and J by 0 bases, with 9 bases between. The CDR3 DNA reads as TGTGCCAGCAGCGAACAGGGAGCAACTAATGAAAAACTGTTTTTT. This codes for CASSEQGATNEKLFF. The complete variable domain, with remaining parts taken from reference TRBV9 and TRBJ1-4, reads DSGVTQTPKHLITATGQRVTLRCSPRSGDLSVYWYQQSLDQGLQFLIQYYNGEERAKGNILERFSAQQFPDLHSELNLSSLELGDSALYFCASSEQGATNEKLFFGSGTQLSVL.

This chain joins TRBV24-1 and TRBJ2-7; D is ambiguous. This CDR3 has 15 amino acids. Germline CDR1 and CDR2: KGHDR and SFDVKD. V lost 8 bases and J lost 3, with 19 bases in between. CDR3 sequence (DNA): TGTGCCACCACAGGCCCCACGAGTACATTCTACGAGCAGTACTTC. Translation gives CATTGPTSTFYEQYF.

This clonotype has a count of ten or more. The CDR3 sequence: CASSETGVWQPQHF. CDR3 bases: TGTGCCAGCAGTGAAACCGGGGTATGGCAGCCCCAGCATTTT. The J gene is TRBJ1-5, the V gene TRBV6-1; D remains unclear. V was cut by 2 bases and J by 7 bases, with 12 bases left in between. The CDR3 sequence is 14 residues long. Germline values: CDR1 MNHNS, CDR2 SASEGT.

The chain joins TRBV24-1 to TRBJ1-2; D gene uncertain. Trimming shortened V by 1 base and J by 8 bases, and 7 bases separated the two germline ends. This CDR3 is 12 amino acids long. CDR1 and CDR2 (germline): KGHDR, SFDVKD. CDR3 amino acids: CATSDFYNGYTF. Here the CDR3 DNA reads TGTGCCACCAGTGATTTCTACAACGGCTACACCTTC.

This clonotype was seen at least ten times. The V call is TRBV6-2 or TRBV6-3, the J call TRBJ1-6; 10 nucleotides align to TRBD1. V was pared by 0 bases and J by 9 bases, with 11 bases of the junction left unmatched. The CDR3 spans 18 residues. The germline CDR1 and CDR2 sequences are MNHEY and SVGEGT. CDR3 residues: CASSYSGRQGAVGSPLHF. CDR3 DNA: TGTGCCAGCAGTTACTCCGGAAGACAGGGGGCGGTTGGTTCACCCCTCCACTTT.

The V and J genes are TRBV15 and TRBJ2-7, with 7 positions matching TRBD1. Losses at the gene ends were 5 bases for V and 2 bases for J; bases not matched to a gene: 9. The germline V gene encodes CDR1 LNHNV and CDR2 YYDKDF (reference sequence). The CDR3 runs to 15 residues. This chain's CDR3 is CATSYPGGDTYEQYF. The DNA for the CDR3 is TGTGCCACCAGCTACCCAGGGGGAGACACCTACGAGCAGTACTTC.

This chain connects TRBV19 to TRBJ2-7; D is undetermined. V lost 5 bases, J lost 2 bases, and 10 bases lay in between. This CDR3 is 13 amino acids long. Germline V gives CDR1 LNHDA, CDR2 SQIVND (reference sequence). The CDR3 nucleotides are TGTGCCAGTAGTGTCCTTTACACCTACGAGCAGTACTTC. Its protein is CASSVLYTYEQYF.